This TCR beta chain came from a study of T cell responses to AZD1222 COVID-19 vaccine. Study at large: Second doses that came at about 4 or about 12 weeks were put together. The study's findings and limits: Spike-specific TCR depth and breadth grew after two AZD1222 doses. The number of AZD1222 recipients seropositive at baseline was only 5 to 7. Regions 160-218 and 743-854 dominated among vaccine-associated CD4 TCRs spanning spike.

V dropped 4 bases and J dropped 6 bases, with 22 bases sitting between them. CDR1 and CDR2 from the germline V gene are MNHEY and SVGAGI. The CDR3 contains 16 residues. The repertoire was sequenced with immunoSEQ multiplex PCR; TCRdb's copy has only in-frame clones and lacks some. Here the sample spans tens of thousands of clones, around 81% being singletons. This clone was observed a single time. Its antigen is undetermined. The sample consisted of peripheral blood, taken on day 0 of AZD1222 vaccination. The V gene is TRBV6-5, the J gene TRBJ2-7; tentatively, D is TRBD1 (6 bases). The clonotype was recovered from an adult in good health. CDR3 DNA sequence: TGTGCCAGCAGTTCTTTAGGGGCGGTCCCCAGGGGCGAGCAGTACTTC. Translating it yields CASSSLGAVPRGEQYF.